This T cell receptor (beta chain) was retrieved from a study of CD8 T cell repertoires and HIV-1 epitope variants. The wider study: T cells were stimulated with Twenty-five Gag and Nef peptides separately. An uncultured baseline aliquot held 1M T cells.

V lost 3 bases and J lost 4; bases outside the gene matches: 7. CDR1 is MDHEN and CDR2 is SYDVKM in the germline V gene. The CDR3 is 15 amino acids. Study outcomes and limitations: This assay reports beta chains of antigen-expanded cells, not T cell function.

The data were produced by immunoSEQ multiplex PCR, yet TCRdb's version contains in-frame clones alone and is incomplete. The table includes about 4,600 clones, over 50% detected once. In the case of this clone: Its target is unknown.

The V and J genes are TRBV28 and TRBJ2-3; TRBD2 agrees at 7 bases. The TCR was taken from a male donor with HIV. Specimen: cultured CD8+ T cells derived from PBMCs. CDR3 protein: CASSLGGVFADTQYF. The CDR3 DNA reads TGTGCCAGCAGTTTGGGGGGGGTATTTGCAGATACGCAGTATTTT.